These 5 T cell receptor beta chains came from one sample sequenced in a study of OX40 agonist ivuxolimab in advanced cancers. Data came from immunoSEQ multiplex PCR; TCRdb stores just in-frame clones and leaves some out. The sample contains about 76,000 clones, 85% to 90% of which appear only once. Sequencing was performed on CD4+ or CD8+ T cells sorted from blood, taken in a trial of the OX40 agonist ivuxolimab. These receptor sequences come from an adult with an advanced solid tumor such as melanoma, head and neck, liver or kidney cancer.

This chain joins TRBV28 and TRBJ2-1; 8 positions agree with TRBD2. The germline gives CDR1 MDHEN, CDR2 SYDVKM. This CDR3 region has 16 residues. Losses at the gene ends were 5 bases for V and 7 bases for J; bases not matched to a gene: 13. The CDR3 region is CASSQSVAGRQNEQFF. DNA of the CDR3: TGTGCCAGCAGTCAATCAGTAGCGGGGAGGCAGAATGAGCAGTTCTTC.

V usage is TRBV29-1 and J usage is TRBJ1-2; possibly TRBD1 for D (6 bases). Germline assignment: CDR1 SQVTM and CDR2 ANQGSEA. Trimming removed 0 bases at V and 1 base at J, with 18 bases between. The length of the CDR3 is 17 residues. The CDR3, as DNA: TGCAGCGTTGAAGATAAAAGCAGGGGATGGGTTAACTATGGCTACACCTTC. This sequence encodes CSVEDKSRGWVNYGYTF.

This clone appeared a single time. V is TRBV7-9 and J is TRBJ2-2; 8 bases agree with TRBD2. The CDR3 loop spans 17 amino acids. In germline, CDR1 is SEHNR, CDR2 FQNEAQ (reference sequence). With 6 bases clipped from V and 2 bases from J, the junction kept 11 bases outside the gene matches. This CDR3 reads CASSSSGLAGNTGELFF. In DNA, the CDR3 is TGTGCCAGCAGTTCATCCGGGCTAGCGGGCAACACCGGGGAGCTGTTTTTT.

J is TRBJ1-1 and V is TRBV7-9; tentatively, D is TRBD1 (6 bases). The V end was cut by 5 bases, the J end by 4 bases, with 11 bases between. Per germline, CDR1 SEHNR and CDR2 FQNEAQ (reference sequence). CDR3 size: 13 residues. CDR3 protein: CASSLGALTEAFF. As DNA, the CDR3 is TGTGCCAGCAGCCTGGGGGCCCTCACTGAAGCTTTCTTT.

This clone was counted once. V is TRBV25-1 and J is TRBJ1-1; 7 nucleotides line up with TRBD1. The junction had 11 bases not matched to a gene; V was cut back by 3 bases and J by 1 base. There are 17 residues in the CDR3. Germline-derived CDR1 and CDR2 are MGHDK and SYGVNS. CDR3 sequence (DNA): TGTGCCAGCAGTGACCCCCGGCAGGGGGGATCGAACACTGAAGCTTTCTTT. Translation: CASSDPRQGGSNTEAFF.